Following are 30 T cell receptor beta chains from one sample sequenced in a study of early stage breast cancer tumors. TCRdb's copy holds only in-frame clones and misses some; the assay was immunoSEQ multiplex PCR. This sample carries about 36,000 clones, less than 80% of them seen once, and the ten largest clones take roughly 7.4%. Sequences were obtained from blood. These TCRs come from a person between 60 and 69 years old with breast cancer.

The rearrangement joins TRBV19 to TRBJ1-6, with TRBD1 matching 7 bases. The CDR3 is 17 residues long. The ends lost 5 bases at V and 0 bases at J; junction bases unmatched: 7. Germline CDR1 reads LNHDA; CDR2 reads SQIVND (reference sequence). The CDR3 coding sequence is TGTGCCAGTAGTCGACAGGGCTTGAGCTCCTATAATTCACCCCTCCACTTT. Protein product: CASSRQGLSSYNSPLHF.

The chain couples TRBV29-1 to TRBJ2-1, with TRBD1 matching 7 bases. Germline V CDR1 and CDR2: SQVTM, ANQGSEA. The CDR3 is 12 residues long. The junction had 7 bases not matched to a gene; V was cut back by 5 bases and J by 9 bases. In DNA form, the CDR3 reads TGCAGCGTTACGACAGGGCGTACTGAGCAGTTCTTC. Translated: CSVTTGRTEQFF.

This clone was detected only a few times. CDR3 region: CASSETGPGGYTF. The CDR3 bases are TGTGCCAGCAGTGAGACCGGGCCCGGGGGCTACACCTTC. The chain combines TRBV6-1 with TRBJ1-2; no definite D call. The germline CDR1 and CDR2 sequences are MNHNS and SASEGT. V was shortened by 3 bases and J by 8 bases, with 13 bases between the two germline ends. The CDR3 runs to 13 residues.

This clone was seen a handful of times. The J gene is TRBJ2-7, the V gene TRBV19; 8 bases are shared with TRBD1. Germline V CDR1 and CDR2: LNHDA, SQIVND (reference sequence). The length of the CDR3 is 15 residues. The J segment lost 7 bases and the V segment lost 4 bases, leaving 12 bases of the junction unmatched. The chain's CDR3 is CASSKPRGQGMEQYF. Written as DNA, the CDR3 is TGTGCCAGTAGTAAACCTCGAGGACAGGGTATGGAGCAGTACTTC. The whole variable domain, filled in from reference TRBV19 and TRBJ2-7, reads DGGITQSPKYLFRKEGQNVTLSCEQNLNHDAMYWYRQDPGQGLRLIYYSQIVNDFQKGDIAEGYSVSREKKESFPLTVTSAQKNPTAFYLCASSKPRGQGMEQYFGPGTRLTVT.

This chain joins TRBV11-2 and TRBJ1-2; D not certain. V lost 0 bases to trimming and J lost 7 bases, with 12 bases between them. CDR1 and CDR2 from the germline V gene are SGHAT and FQNNGV. The CDR3 is 14 amino acids. The CDR3 loop reads CASSLEGRTRGYTF. The CDR3 region has the DNA TGTGCCAGCAGCTTAGAGGGTAGAACACGTGGCTACACCTTC.

V usage is TRBV5-1 and J usage is TRBJ2-1; 10 bases line up with TRBD2. Looked up from germline, CDR1 is SGHRS and CDR2 is YFSETQ. The CDR3 has 16 residues. V gave up 4 bases and J gave up 2 bases; unmatched junction bases: 6. CDR3 protein: CASSRATSGTYNEQFF. Written as DNA, the CDR3 is TGCGCCAGCAGCCGTGCCACTAGCGGGACCTACAATGAGCAGTTCTTC.

In its sample, this clone ranks as medium-sized. The chain has TRBV28 and TRBJ2-7, with 7 positions matching TRBD2. The CDR3 is 15 residues long. The J segment lost 7 bases and the V segment lost 8 bases, leaving 17 bases of the junction unmatched. CDR1 is MDHEN, CDR2 SYDVKM, per germline. The CDR3 coding sequence is TGTGCCAGCCTGGTGAGGGGAGGGAATTTGGGAGAGCAGTACTTC. Translating it yields CASLVRGGNLGEQYF.

The chain links TRBV5-1 to TRBJ1-2; no firm D call. V was pared by 4 bases and J by 4 bases, with 11 bases between. This CDR3 comprises 13 residues. Germline V lookup: CDR1 SGHRS, CDR2 YFSETQ. The CDR3 here is CASSPGNLYGYTF. DNA for the CDR3: TGCGCCAGCAGCCCGGGGAATCTCTATGGCTACACCTTC.

V gene TRBV2 combines with J gene TRBJ2-3; D gene uncertain. In germline, CDR1 is SNHLY, CDR2 FYNNEI. This CDR3 region has 15 residues. With 4 bases removed from V and 1 base from J, the gap between germline ends came to 12 bases. In DNA, the CDR3 is TGTGCCAGCAGTGCACACTTCCTAGGCACAGATACGCAGTATTTT. Encoded protein: CASSAHFLGTDTQYF.

V and J are TRBV5-1 and TRBJ1-2; possible D gene TRBD1, 6 bases. The CDR3 runs to 16 residues. V lost 0 bases to trimming and J lost 2 bases, with 14 bases between them. CDR1 SGHRS and CDR2 YFSETQ come from the germline V gene. The CDR3 reads CASSLASLDRNYGYTF. The CDR3 DNA reads TGCGCCAGCAGCTTGGCCTCCTTAGACAGGAACTATGGCTACACCTTC.

This clone turned up a few times. The chain joins TRBV19 to TRBJ2-3, with D tentatively TRBD1 or TRBD2 (5 bases each). V lost 4 bases to trimming and J lost 3 bases, with 20 bases between them. The CDR3 is 17 residues long. CDR1 LNHDA and CDR2 SQIVND come from the germline V gene (reference sequence). The CDR3 nucleotides read TGTGCCAGTAGTAAAACCCACGCGGGCCAGGGAACAGATACGCAGTATTTT. Amino acid sequence: CASSKTHAGQGTDTQYF.

This clone occurred a few times. J is TRBJ1-4 and V is TRBV19; D is unclear. Trimming removed 7 bases at V and 10 bases at J, with 16 bases between. CDR3 size: 13 residues. Germline V gives CDR1 LNHDA, CDR2 SQIVND (reference sequence). The CDR3, as DNA: TGTGCCAGTACCCTTCCAGGCTTCGGAAAACTGTTTTTT. This gives the protein CASTLPGFGKLFF.

This clone was observed a few times. V usage is TRBV11-2 and J usage is TRBJ2-7; TRBD1 matches 8 bases. V lost 5 bases and J lost 11; bases outside the gene matches: 5. The CDR3 runs 11 residues. Germline V gives CDR1 SGHAT, CDR2 FQNNGV. CDR3 coding DNA: TGTGCCAGCAGCCAAGGGACAGGAAAGTACTTC. It encodes CASSQGTGKYF. Filled out from reference TRBV11-2 and TRBJ2-7, the complete variable domain reads EAGVAQSPRYKIIEKRQSVAFWCNPISGHATLYWYQQILGQGPKLLIQFQNNGVVDDSQLPKDRFSAERLKGVDSTLKIQPAKLEDSAVYLCASSQGTGKYFGPGTRLTVT.

This clone has a handful of counts. V usage is TRBV28 and J usage is TRBJ2-7, with 9 bases identical to TRBD2. Germline V gene sequence: CDR1 MDHEN, CDR2 SYDVKM. The CDR3 totals 13 residues. Losses at the gene ends were 5 bases for V and 7 bases for J; bases not matched to a gene: 6. The CDR3 loop reads CASSPIAGEEQYF. In nucleotides, the CDR3 is TGTGCCAGCAGTCCCATAGCGGGAGAAGAGCAGTACTTC.

The chain links TRBV14 to TRBJ1-2; no firm D call. Germline CDR1 and CDR2: SGHDN and FVKESK. The CDR3 extends over 15 amino acids. The ends were cut back, 1 base at V and 1 base at J, with 10 bases in the middle. The DNA for the CDR3 is TGTGCCAGCAGCCAAGCGACTCTCTATAACTATGGCTACACCTTC. Its translation is CASSQATLYNYGYTF.

This clone has more than one count but fewer than ten. This sample includes further DNA sequences coding for the same CDR3. The rearrangement links TRBV18 to TRBJ2-1, with no clear D. Per the germline V gene, CDR1 is KGHSH and CDR2 is LQKENI. The germline V and J ends were trimmed by 2 bases and 5 bases, with 1 base remaining between them. The CDR3 totals 11 residues. CDR3 amino acids: CASSPNNEQFF. The DNA for the CDR3 is TGTGCCAGCTCACCAAACAATGAGCAGTTCTTC.

This clone was seen more than once but under ten times. The chain combines TRBV28 with TRBJ2-1, with TRBD2 identical over 13 bases. The CDR3 extends over 17 amino acids. V trimming: 4 bases; J trimming: 9 bases; junction bases outside the gene matches: 12. CDR1 is MDHEN, CDR2 SYDVKM, per germline. CDR3 residues: CASSSPFTSGRASEQFF. The CDR3 region has the DNA TGTGCCAGCAGTTCGCCTTTTACTAGCGGGAGGGCCAGTGAGCAGTTCTTC. Drawing the rest from reference TRBV28 and TRBJ2-1, the complete variable domain is DVKVTQSSRYLVKRTGEKVFLECVQDMDHENMFWYRQDPGLGLRLIYFSYDVKMKEKGDIPEGYSVSREKKERFSLILESASTNQTSMYLCASSSPFTSGRASEQFFGPGTRLTVL.

This clone has more than one count but fewer than ten. The chain employs TRBV10-3 and TRBJ1-5, with D hard to call. V dropped 6 bases and J dropped 2 bases, with 8 bases sitting between them. Germline loops: CDR1 ENHRY, CDR2 SYGVKD. CDR3 length: 13 residues. The CDR3 DNA follows: TGTGCCATCAGCCAGGAGGGCAATCAGCCCCAGCATTTT. Translation gives CAISQEGNQPQHF.

This sequence joins TRBV11-2 and TRBJ2-5, with 7 nucleotides matching TRBD1. The CDR3 runs 15 residues. Germline V gene sequence: CDR1 SGHAT, CDR2 FQNNGV. The trim removed 5 bases at V and 4 bases at J, leaving 10 bases unmatched. CDR3 bases: TGTGCCAGCAGCGTGATCGGACAGGTTATAGAGACCCAGTACTTC. Protein product: CASSVIGQVIETQYF.

The rearrangement uses TRBV19 and TRBJ1-2; D is unresolved. Per the germline V gene, CDR1 is LNHDA and CDR2 is SQIVND (reference sequence). The CDR3 runs to 12 residues. The ends were cut back, 3 bases at V and 8 bases at J, with 10 bases in the middle. The CDR3 coding sequence is TGTGCCAGTAGTATCCCCCGGTCCGGCTACACCTTC. Encoded protein: CASSIPRSGYTF.

The rearrangement uses TRBV5-1 and TRBJ2-1, with D perhaps matching TRBD1 (5 bases). With 7 bases removed from V and 5 bases from J, the gap between germline ends came to 22 bases. The CDR3 is 16 residues long. Per germline, CDR1 SGHRS and CDR2 YFSETQ. The CDR3 DNA sequence: TGCGCCAGCGGAAGGGGCAGCTATGCATCTGACAATGAGCAGTTCTTC. Its translation is CASGRGSYASDNEQFF. Combining the CDR3 with reference TRBV5-1 and TRBJ2-1 gives the whole variable domain KAGVTQTPRYLIKTRGQQVTLSCSPISGHRSVSWYQQTPGQGLQFLFEYFSETQRNKGNFPGRFSGRQFSNSRSEMNVSTLELGDSALYLCASGRGSYASDNEQFFGPGTRLTVL.

This clone has a single count. The CDR3 coding sequence is TGTGCCAGCAGCTTAATGTGGGGTAGTGAGCAGTTCTTC. This translates into CASSLMWGSEQFF. The genes are TRBV7-3 and TRBJ2-1; D gene ambiguous. Trimming stripped 1 base from V and 9 bases from J, with 10 bases between. This CDR3 is built from 13 residues. Germline CDR1 SGHTA, CDR2 FQGTGA.

The chain carries TRBV11-3 and TRBJ2-1; weak D call: TRBD2 (6 bases). The V end was cut by 5 bases, the J end by 9 bases, with 17 bases between. The germline CDR1 and CDR2 sequences are SGHNT and YENEEA. CDR3 length equals 14 residues. The CDR3 reads CASSGGTQWREQFF. The CDR3 coding sequence is TGTGCCAGCAGCGGCGGGACCCAATGGCGTGAGCAGTTCTTC.

The V call is TRBV12-5, the J call TRBJ1-5; 8 positions agree with TRBD1. Germline assignment: CDR1 LGHNT and CDR2 FRNRAP. The junction had 10 bases not matched to a gene; V was cut back by 1 base and J by 5 bases. CDR3 length: 17 residues. The chain's CDR3 is CASGLGQGSGRDQPQHF. CDR3 in DNA: TGTGCTAGTGGTTTGGGACAGGGGAGCGGTAGGGATCAGCCCCAGCATTTT.

The V gene is TRBV5-5, the J gene TRBJ2-3, with D possibly being TRBD1 (6 bases). Trimming pared 5 bases from V and 0 bases from J, leaving 13 bases between. This CDR3 is 15 amino acids long. Germline CDR1 reads SGHKS; CDR2 reads YYEKEE (reference sequence). The CDR3 protein is CASRGGRGSTDTQYF. CDR3 nucleotides: TGTGCCAGCAGAGGGGGACGGGGAAGCACAGATACGCAGTATTTT.

J is TRBJ1-2 and V is TRBV7-9; maybe TRBD1 (6 bases). Trimming stripped 5 bases from V and 4 bases from J, with 14 bases between. The germline gives CDR1 SEHNR, CDR2 FQNEAQ (reference sequence). The CDR3 loop spans 14 amino acids. In DNA, the CDR3 is TGTGCCAGCAGCGTCGAACAGGGCTCCTATGGCTACACCTTC. Amino acid sequence: CASSVEQGSYGYTF.

The gene calls are TRBV7-2 and TRBJ1-2, with no clear D. This CDR3 has 15 residues. CDR1 and CDR2 from the germline V gene are SGHTA and FQGNSA. Deletions cut 5 bases from V and 4 bases from J, with 17 bases between. Written as DNA, the CDR3 is TGTGCCAGCAGCCGTAGAGGAACGGCGGGCTATGGCTACACCTTC. Translation gives CASSRRGTAGYGYTF.

The chain is built from TRBV4-2 and TRBJ2-7; 8 bases are shared with TRBD2. V shed 3 bases and J 0 bases; nucleotides not matched to a gene: 7. CDR1 LGHNA and CDR2 YNFKEQ come from the germline V gene. This CDR3 spans 16 amino acids. The CDR3 reads CASSQGAGEVSYEQYF. The CDR3 DNA sequence: TGTGCCAGCAGCCAGGGAGCGGGGGAGGTCTCCTACGAGCAGTACTTC.

Only one count was recorded for this clone. This rearrangement joins TRBV28 to TRBJ2-4; 7 bases match TRBD1. The CDR3 covers 14 residues. Germline CDR1 and CDR2: MDHEN and SYDVKM. V was pared by 2 bases and J by 6 bases, with 4 bases of the junction left unmatched. CDR3 amino acids: CASSLKGGTNIQYF. Written as DNA, the CDR3 is TGTGCCAGCAGTTTAAAAGGGGGCACAAACATTCAGTACTTC.

This chain's CDR3 is CAIRQGPDQPQHF. Written as DNA, the CDR3 is TGTGCCATCAGGCAGGGTCCGGACCAGCCCCAGCATTTT. The V gene is TRBV10-3, the J gene TRBJ1-5; possibly TRBD1 for D (5 bases). The germline V gene has CDR1 ENHRY and CDR2 SYGVKD. The CDR3 extends over 13 amino acids. The V and J ends lost 6 bases and 7 bases respectively, with 13 bases between them.